The present T cell receptor beta chain was sequenced within a study of blood T cell repertoires in COVID-19. Turning to the study itself: Sources were T cells, B-cell-depleted T cells, or PBMCs; the material itself was cDNA or gDNA.

Libraries were prepared by immunoSEQ multiplex PCR; TCRdb keeps only in-frame clonotypes and omits some of them. The sample shows more than 200,000 clones, 86% of them seen only once. The CDR3 spans 15 residues. V shed 3 bases and J 8 bases; nucleotides not matched to a gene: 5. The germline gives CDR1 SGDLS, CDR2 YYNGEE. The rearrangement uses TRBV9 and TRBJ2-1, with 13 bases lining up with TRBD2. This sequence originates from a man aged 25-45 years with active or convalescent COVID-19. Sequenced: peripheral blood. The CDR3: CASSAWTSGGDEQFF. For the CDR3, the DNA is TGTGCCAGCAGCGCATGGACTAGCGGGGGTGATGAGCAGTTCTTC.